Listed below are T cell receptor beta chains from one sample, sequenced in a study of identical twins. TCRdb re-derived calls from the 5' RACE reads in MiXCR, one entry per CDR3 protein. The table has hundreds of thousands of distinct CDR3 sequences, roughly 8% seen once. These data were likewise used in another study, on yellow fever vaccine responses in identical twins.

Sequencing input: PBMCs. These receptors were obtained from a young woman in good health. The CDR3 runs from the conserved cysteine through the conserved F or W. A D gene is named only where the DNA matches it firmly. Some rows have no size entry. The others give once, few or many, or a class for an expanded clone.

few,TRBV6-4,TRBJ2-7,TRBD1,CAPLVQYPPGWGTGHSYEQYF,TGTGCCCCCCTGGTCCAATATCCACCGGGGTGGGGGACAGGGCACTCCTACGAGCAGTACTTC
NA,TRBV7-7,TRBJ2-3,NA,CASSLGGTRTDTQYF,TGTGCTAGCAGCTTAGGGGGGACCCGCACAGATACGCAGTATTTT
few,TRBV10-3,TRBJ1-1,TRBD1,CAISATDRGNTEAFF,TGTGCCATCAGTGCGACGGACAGGGGGAACACTGAAGCTTTCTTT
few,TRBV4-2,TRBJ2-7,TRBD2,CASSQLAGVGEGDYEQYF,TGTGCCAGCAGCCAACTAGCGGGAGTGGGGGAGGGGGACTACGAGCAGTACTTC
NA,TRBV4-1,TRBJ2-2,TRBD1,CASSQNSGQGLTGELFF,TGCGCCAGCAGCCAGAACTCGGGACAGGGTTTAACCGGGGAGCTGTTTTTT
many,TRBV7-6,TRBJ1-1,NA,CASSLDWLASEAFF,TGTGCCAGCAGCTTAGACTGGTTGGCTTCTGAAGCTTTCTTT
many,TRBV4-2,TRBJ2-7,TRBD2,CASSQMGLAAYEQYF,TGTGCCAGCAGCCAAATGGGACTAGCGGCCTACGAGCAGTACTTC
NA,TRBV4-3,TRBJ2-5,TRBD2,CASSQEGTGGETQYF,TGCGCCAGCAGCCAAGAGGGCACGGGGGGAGAGACCCAGTACTTC
many,TRBV7-2,TRBJ2-1,NA,CASSLVPSEQFF,TGTGCCAGCAGCTTAGTGCCCAGTGAGCAGTTCTTC
many,TRBV20-1,TRBJ2-3,TRBD2,CSAGLGLAGRDTQYF,TGCAGTGCTGGTCTCGGACTAGCGGGAAGGGATACGCAGTATTTT
NA,TRBV7-2,TRBJ2-2,NA,CASSFTGVGELFF,TGTGCCAGCAGCTTTACGGGGGTCGGGGAGCTGTTTTTT
many,TRBV11-2,TRBJ2-5,TRBD1,CASSLGTGARGTQYF,TGTGCCAGCAGCTTAGGGACAGGGGCTAGAGGTACCCAGTACTTC
NA,TRBV4-3,TRBJ2-5,TRBD2,CASSHLVGGGETQYF,TGCGCCAGCAGCCACTTGGTGGGGGGGGGGGAGACCCAGTACTTC
few,TRBV15,TRBJ2-5,TRBD1,CATSSRRTGGGETQYF,TGTGCCACCAGCAGCCGAAGGACAGGGGGAGGAGAGACCCAGTACTTC
NA,TRBV20-1,TRBJ1-2,NA,CSARNQNERAGGYTF,TGCAGTGCTAGAAATCAAAACGAGAGGGCGGGAGGCTACACCTTC
NA,TRBV14,TRBJ2-7,TRBD1,CASSHPDRAYEQYF,TGTGCCAGCAGCCACCCCGACAGGGCCTACGAGCAGTACTTC
few,TRBV6-1,TRBJ2-7,TRBD1,CASSGQVPSYEQYF,TGTGCCAGCAGCGGACAGGTACCCTCCTACGAGCAGTACTTC
NA,TRBV3-1,TRBJ2-4,NA,CASSQGDTDLAKNIQYF,TGTGCCAGCAGCCAGGGGGACACTGATCTAGCCAAAAACATTCAGTACTTC
many,TRBV25-1,TRBJ2-5,NA,CASSRRGFQETQYF,TGTGCCAGCAGCCGACGGGGGTTCCAAGAGACCCAGTACTTC
NA,TRBV29-1,TRBJ1-4,NA,CSVAGTGEGGTNEKLFF,TGCAGCGTTGCCGGAACTGGGGAGGGAGGGACTAATGAAAAACTGTTTTTT
many,TRBV10-3,TRBJ2-7,TRBD1,CAISGKRQGPTYEQYF,TGTGCCATCAGTGGAAAACGACAGGGGCCCACCTACGAGCAGTACTTC
many,TRBV6-2/TRBV6-3,TRBJ2-7,TRBD2,CASSPGLAGVHEQYF,TGTGCCAGCAGTCCCGGACTAGCGGGAGTCCACGAGCAGTACTTC
few,TRBV4-3,TRBJ2-1,TRBD2,CASSHLQREMGNEQFF,TGCGCCAGCAGCCATCTTCAGCGGGAGATGGGCAATGAGCAGTTCTTC
few,TRBV3-1,TRBJ2-1,NA,CASRSTSSRNEQFF,TGTGCCAGCAGGAGCACTAGTTCCCGAAATGAGCAGTTCTTC
many,TRBV29-1,TRBJ2-1,NA,CSVEDQLKNSNNEQFF,TGCAGCGTTGAAGACCAGCTTAAAAACTCTAACAATGAGCAGTTCTTC
few,TRBV11-2,TRBJ1-4,NA,CASSLVPFNEKLFF,TGTGCCAGCAGCTTGGTCCCCTTTAATGAAAAACTGTTTTTT
many,TRBV7-2,TRBJ2-7,NA,CASSRGGGYEQYF,TGTGCCAGCAGCAGAGGGGGTGGCTACGAGCAGTACTTC
few,TRBV7-6,TRBJ2-2,TRBD1,CASSTRQGAMNTGELFF,TGTGCCAGCAGCACTCGACAGGGGGCTATGAACACCGGGGAGCTGTTTTTT
NA,TRBV24-1,TRBJ2-5,TRBD2,CATRASGQETQYF,TGTGCCACCAGAGCTAGCGGACAAGAGACCCAGTACTTC
few,TRBV24-1,TRBJ2-7,NA,CATSDSAAGLYEQYF,TGTGCCACCAGTGATTCAGCGGCGGGTTTATACGAGCAGTACTTC
many,TRBV20-1,TRBJ2-1,TRBD2,CSANLADRSYNEQFF,TGCAGTGCGAATCTAGCGGACCGTTCCTACAATGAGCAGTTCTTC
NA,TRBV11-1,TRBJ2-7,TRBD1,CASSSQGNGGTGQPYEQYF,TGTGCCAGCAGCTCCCAAGGAAATGGCGGGACAGGGCAACCTTACGAGCAGTACTTC
few,TRBV4-1,TRBJ2-1,TRBD2,CASSQVVATGLAGGVYNEQFF,TGCGCCAGCAGCCAAGTCGTAGCTACGGGACTAGCGGGAGGGGTCTACAATGAGCAGTTCTTC
NA,TRBV29-1,TRBJ1-1,TRBD1,CSVEVDRDRDSVTEAFF,TGCAGCGTTGAAGTAGATAGGGACAGGGATTCGGTCACTGAAGCTTTCTTT
few,TRBV9,TRBJ2-7,TRBD1,CASNRDSPYEQYF,TGTGCCAGCAACCGGGACAGCCCCTACGAGCAGTACTTC
NA,TRBV20-1,TRBJ2-1,NA,CSASLEGHNEQFF,TGCAGTGCTAGCCTAGAGGGGCACAATGAGCAGTTCTTC
NA,TRBV6-2/TRBV6-3,TRBJ2-1,TRBD2,CASSYSGTSGRARFYNEQFF,TGTGCCAGCAGTTACTCGGGGACTAGCGGGAGGGCCCGGTTCTACAATGAGCAGTTCTTC
many,TRBV12-3/TRBV12-4,TRBJ2-7,TRBD2,CASSFGGDWSYEQYF,TGTGCCAGCAGTTTCGGGGGGGACTGGTCCTACGAGCAGTACTTC
NA,TRBV28,TRBJ2-7,NA,CASSLFAGSYEQYF,TGTGCCAGCAGTTTATTCGCGGGATCCTACGAGCAGTACTTC
NA,TRBV3-1,TRBJ1-6,NA,CASSQGLQNSPLHF,TGTGCCAGCAGCCAAGGCCTTCAGAATTCACCCCTCCACTTT